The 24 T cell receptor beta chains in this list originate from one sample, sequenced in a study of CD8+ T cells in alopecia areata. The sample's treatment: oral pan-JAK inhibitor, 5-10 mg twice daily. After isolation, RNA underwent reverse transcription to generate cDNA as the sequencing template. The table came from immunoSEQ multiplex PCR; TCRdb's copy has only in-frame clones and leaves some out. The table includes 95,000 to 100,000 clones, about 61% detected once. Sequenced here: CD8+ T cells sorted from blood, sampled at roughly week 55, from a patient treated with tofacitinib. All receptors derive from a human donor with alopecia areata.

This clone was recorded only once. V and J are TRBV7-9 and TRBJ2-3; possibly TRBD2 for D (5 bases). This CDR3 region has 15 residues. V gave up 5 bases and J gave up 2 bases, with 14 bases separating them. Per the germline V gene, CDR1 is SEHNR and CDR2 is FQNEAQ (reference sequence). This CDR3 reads CASSPRAGDTDTQYF. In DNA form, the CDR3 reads TGTGCCAGCAGCCCACGGGCCGGGGACACAGATACGCAGTATTTT.

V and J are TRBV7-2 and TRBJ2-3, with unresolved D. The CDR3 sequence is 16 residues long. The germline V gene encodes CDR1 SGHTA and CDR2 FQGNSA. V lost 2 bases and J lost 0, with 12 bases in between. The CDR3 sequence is CASSLYFARSTDTQYF. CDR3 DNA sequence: TGTGCCAGCAGCTTATATTTTGCCCGCAGCACAGATACGCAGTATTTT.

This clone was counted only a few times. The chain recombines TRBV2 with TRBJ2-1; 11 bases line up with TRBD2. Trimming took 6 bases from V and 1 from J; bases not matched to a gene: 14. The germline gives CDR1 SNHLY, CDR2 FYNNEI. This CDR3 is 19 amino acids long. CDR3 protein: CASRDETETSGASYNEQFF. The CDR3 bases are TGTGCCAGCAGGGACGAGACGGAGACTAGCGGGGCTTCCTACAATGAGCAGTTCTTC.

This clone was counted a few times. DNA for the CDR3: TGTGCCAGCAGCTTAGAAAGGGGACAGAACTATGGCTACACCTTC. Residues: CASSLERGQNYGYTF. The V gene is TRBV13, the J gene TRBJ1-2; 7 bases are shared with TRBD1. The CDR3 length is 15 residues. The V segment lost 1 base and the J segment 2 bases; nucleotides outside the gene matches: 4. Germline assignment: CDR1 PRHDT and CDR2 FYEKMQ (reference sequence).

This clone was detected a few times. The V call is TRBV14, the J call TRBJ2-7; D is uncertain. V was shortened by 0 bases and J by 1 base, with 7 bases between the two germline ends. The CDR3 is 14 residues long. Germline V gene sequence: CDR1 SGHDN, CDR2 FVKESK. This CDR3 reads CASSQDRSSYEQYF. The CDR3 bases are TGTGCCAGCAGCCAAGACAGGAGTTCCTACGAGCAGTACTTC.

This CDR3 reads CASSFPTTTDTQYF. The CDR3 bases are TGTGCCAGCAGCTTCCCCACCACCACAGATACGCAGTATTTT. The chain joins TRBV13 to TRBJ2-3; D ambiguous. The CDR3 length is 14 residues. V lost 3 bases and J 2 bases, leaving 9 bases between the germline ends. Germline V lookup: CDR1 PRHDT, CDR2 FYEKMQ (reference sequence).

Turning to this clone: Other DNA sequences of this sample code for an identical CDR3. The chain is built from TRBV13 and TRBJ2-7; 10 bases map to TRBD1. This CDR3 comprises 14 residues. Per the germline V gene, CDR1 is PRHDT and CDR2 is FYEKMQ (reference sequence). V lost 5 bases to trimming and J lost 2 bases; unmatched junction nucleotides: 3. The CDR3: CASSLGQGAYEQYF. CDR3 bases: TGTGCCAGCAGCCTCGGACAGGGGGCCTACGAGCAGTACTTC.

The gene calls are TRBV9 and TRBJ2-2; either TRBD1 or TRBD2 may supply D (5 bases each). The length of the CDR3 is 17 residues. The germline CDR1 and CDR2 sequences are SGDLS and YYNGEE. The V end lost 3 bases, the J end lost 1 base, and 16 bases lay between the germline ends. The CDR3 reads CASSGVTGTKNTGELFF. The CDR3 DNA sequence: TGTGCCAGCAGCGGAGTAACCGGGACGAAGAACACCGGGGAGCTGTTTTTT.

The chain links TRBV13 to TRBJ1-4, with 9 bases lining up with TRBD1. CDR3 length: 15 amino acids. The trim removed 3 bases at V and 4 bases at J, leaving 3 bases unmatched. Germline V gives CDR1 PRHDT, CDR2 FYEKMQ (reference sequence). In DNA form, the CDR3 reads TGTGCCAGCAGCTTCACGGACAGGGGTAATGAAAAACTGTTTTTT. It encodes CASSFTDRGNEKLFF.

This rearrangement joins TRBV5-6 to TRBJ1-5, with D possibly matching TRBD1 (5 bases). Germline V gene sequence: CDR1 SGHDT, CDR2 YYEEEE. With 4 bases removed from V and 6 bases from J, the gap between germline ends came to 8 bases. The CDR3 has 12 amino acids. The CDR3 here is CASSQGSQPQHF. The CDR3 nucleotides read TGTGCCAGCAGCCAGGGTAGTCAGCCCCAGCATTTT.

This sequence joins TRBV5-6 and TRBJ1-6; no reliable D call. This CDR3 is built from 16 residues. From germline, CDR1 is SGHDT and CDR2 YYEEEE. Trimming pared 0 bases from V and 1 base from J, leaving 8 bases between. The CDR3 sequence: CASSLGWESYNSPLHF. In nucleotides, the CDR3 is TGTGCCAGCAGCTTGGGGTGGGAGTCCTATAATTCACCCCTCCACTTT. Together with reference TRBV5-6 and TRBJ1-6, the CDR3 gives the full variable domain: DAGVTQSPTHLIKTRGQQVTLRCSPKSGHDTVSWYQQALGQGPQFIFQYYEEEERQRGNFPDRFSGHQFPNYSSELNVNALLLGDSALYLCASSLGWESYNSPLHFGNGTRLTVT.

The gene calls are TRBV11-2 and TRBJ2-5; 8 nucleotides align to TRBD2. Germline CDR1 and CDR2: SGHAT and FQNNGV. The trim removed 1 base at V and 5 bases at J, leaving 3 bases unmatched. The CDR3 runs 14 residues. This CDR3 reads CASSLGPGGETQYF. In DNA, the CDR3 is TGTGCCAGCAGCTTAGGGCCGGGAGGGGAGACCCAGTACTTC.

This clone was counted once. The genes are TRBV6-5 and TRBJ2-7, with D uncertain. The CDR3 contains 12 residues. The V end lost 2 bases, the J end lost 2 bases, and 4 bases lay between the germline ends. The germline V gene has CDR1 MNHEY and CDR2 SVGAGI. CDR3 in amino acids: CASSYGPYEQYF. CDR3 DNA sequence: TGTGCCAGCAGTTACGGGCCCTACGAGCAGTACTTC.

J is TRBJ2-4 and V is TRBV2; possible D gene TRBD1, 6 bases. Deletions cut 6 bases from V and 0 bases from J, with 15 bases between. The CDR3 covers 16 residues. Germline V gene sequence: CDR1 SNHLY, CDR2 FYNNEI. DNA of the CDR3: TGTGCCAGCAGGGACAGCTTAACGGGAGCCAAAAACATTCAGTACTTC. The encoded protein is CASRDSLTGAKNIQYF.

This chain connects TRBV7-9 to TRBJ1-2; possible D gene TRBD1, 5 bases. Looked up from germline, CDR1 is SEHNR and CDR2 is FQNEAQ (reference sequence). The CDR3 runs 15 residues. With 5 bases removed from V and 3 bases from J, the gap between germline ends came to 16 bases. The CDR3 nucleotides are TGTGCCAGCAGCCCATCGTATATAGGGGACTATGGCTACACCTTC. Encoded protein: CASSPSYIGDYGYTF.

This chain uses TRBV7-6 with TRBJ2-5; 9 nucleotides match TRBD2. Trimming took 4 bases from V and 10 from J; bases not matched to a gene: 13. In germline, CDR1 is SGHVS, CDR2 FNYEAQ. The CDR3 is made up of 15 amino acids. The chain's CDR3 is CASSSGTSSPGDQYF. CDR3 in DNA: TGTGCCAGCAGCTCCGGGACTAGCTCCCCCGGGGACCAGTACTTC.

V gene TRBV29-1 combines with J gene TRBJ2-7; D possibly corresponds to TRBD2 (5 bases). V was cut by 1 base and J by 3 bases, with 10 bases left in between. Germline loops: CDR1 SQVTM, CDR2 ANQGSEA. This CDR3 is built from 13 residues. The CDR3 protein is CSVEGGFGYEQYF. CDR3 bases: TGCAGCGTTGAAGGAGGGTTCGGCTACGAGCAGTACTTC.

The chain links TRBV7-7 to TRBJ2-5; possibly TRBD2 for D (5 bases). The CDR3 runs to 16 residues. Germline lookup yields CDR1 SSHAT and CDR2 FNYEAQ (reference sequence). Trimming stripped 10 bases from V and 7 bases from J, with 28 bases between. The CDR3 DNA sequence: TGTGCCATTATACCGGCGGGCCCCATCATGGAAGGGACCCAGTACTTC. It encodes CAIIPAGPIMEGTQYF. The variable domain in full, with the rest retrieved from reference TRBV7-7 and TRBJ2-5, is GAGVSQSPRYKVTKRGQDVTLRCDPISSHATLYWYQQALGQGPEFLTYFNYEAQPDKSGLPSDRFSAERPEGSISTLTIQRTEQRDSAMYRCAIIPAGPIMEGTQYFGPGTRLLVL.

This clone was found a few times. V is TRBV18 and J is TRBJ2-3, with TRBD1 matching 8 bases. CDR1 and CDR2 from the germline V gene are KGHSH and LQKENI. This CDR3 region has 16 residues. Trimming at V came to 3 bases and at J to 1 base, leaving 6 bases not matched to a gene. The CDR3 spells CASSPQNRGGTDTQYF. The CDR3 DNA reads TGTGCCAGCTCACCCCAAAACAGGGGGGGCACAGATACGCAGTATTTT.

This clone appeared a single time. CDR3: CAIKTGRGHYGYTF. In DNA, the CDR3 is TGTGCCATAAAGACAGGGAGGGGGCACTATGGCTACACCTTC. This rearrangement joins TRBV19 to TRBJ1-2, with 7 bases aligning to TRBD1. The CDR3 covers 14 residues. CDR1 is LNHDA, CDR2 SQIVND, per germline (reference sequence). V was clipped by 10 bases and J by 3 bases; unmatched bases: 11.

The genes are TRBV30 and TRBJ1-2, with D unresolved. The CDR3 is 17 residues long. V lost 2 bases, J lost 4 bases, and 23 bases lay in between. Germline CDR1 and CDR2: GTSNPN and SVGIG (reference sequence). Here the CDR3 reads CAWSSRTSEFLAYGYTF. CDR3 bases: TGTGCCTGGAGTTCTAGGACTTCGGAGTTTCTTGCCTATGGCTACACCTTC.

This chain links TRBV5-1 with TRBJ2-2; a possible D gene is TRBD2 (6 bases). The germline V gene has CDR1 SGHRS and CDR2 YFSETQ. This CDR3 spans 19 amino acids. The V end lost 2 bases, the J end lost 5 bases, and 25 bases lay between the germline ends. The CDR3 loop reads CASSFGGIVRESWTGELFF. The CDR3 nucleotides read TGCGCCAGCAGCTTCGGGGGAATTGTCAGGGAAAGTTGGACCGGGGAGCTGTTTTTT.

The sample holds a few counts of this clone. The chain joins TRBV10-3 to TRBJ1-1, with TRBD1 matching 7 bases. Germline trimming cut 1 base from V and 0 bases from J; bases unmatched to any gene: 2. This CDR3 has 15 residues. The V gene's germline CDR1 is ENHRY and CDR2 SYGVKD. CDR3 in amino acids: CAISEWDSLNTEAFF. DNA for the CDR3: TGTGCCATCAGTGAGTGGGACAGCCTGAACACTGAAGCTTTCTTT.

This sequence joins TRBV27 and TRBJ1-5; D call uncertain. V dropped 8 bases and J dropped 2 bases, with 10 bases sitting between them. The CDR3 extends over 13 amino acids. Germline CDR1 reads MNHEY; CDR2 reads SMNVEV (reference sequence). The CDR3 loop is CASGLSGNQPQHF. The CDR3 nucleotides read TGTGCCAGCGGTCTCTCGGGCAATCAGCCCCAGCATTTT.